The next 29 T cell receptor beta chains were all read from a single sample in a study of T-cell memory formation after mild COVID-19. MiXCR, run by TCRdb on the 5' RACE reads, gives a single entry per CDR3 protein. The sample lists around 390,000 distinct CDR3 sequences; 16% were seen once. The sequencing sample was made of PBMCs or a T cell subset sorted from them (not recorded which). Receptors were obtained from a man younger than 30 who had mild COVID-19 (a few samples of this study predate the infection). Cell type and time point are not known.

This sequence joins TRBV4-3 and TRBJ1-2; TRBD1 matches at 9 bases. From germline, CDR1 is LGHNA and CDR2 YSLEER. With 0 bases clipped from V and 4 bases from J, the junction kept 9 bases outside the gene matches. The CDR3 runs to 17 residues. CDR3 sequence: CASSQEGNRGPGYGYTF. The CDR3 nucleotides read TGCGCCAGCAGCCAAGAAGGGAACAGGGGGCCGGGCTATGGCTACACCTTC.

In its sample, this clonotype was seen a few times. The chain combines TRBV11-2 with TRBJ1-4; D gene uncertain. Germline V gene lookup returns CDR1 SGHAT and CDR2 FQNNGV. Trimming took off 3 bases at V and 8 bases at J, with 10 bases between the two ends. This CDR3 has 13 residues. The DNA for the CDR3 is TGTGCCAGCAGCTTCCTTGTCCTCGAAAAACTGTTTTTT. Residues: CASSFLVLEKLFF.

The chain links TRBV6-2 or TRBV6-3 to TRBJ1-2; D not certain. CDR1 is MNHEY and CDR2 is SVGEGT in the germline V gene. The CDR3 runs to 11 residues. The ends were cut back, 4 bases at V and 4 bases at J, with 4 bases in the middle. CDR3 residues: CASSWAYGYTF. The CDR3 region has the DNA TGTGCCAGCAGTTGGGCCTATGGCTACACCTTC.

This chain connects TRBV6-5 to TRBJ2-1; D not certain. The CDR3 runs to 12 residues. Trimming took 6 bases from V and 10 from J, leaving 13 bases between them. CDR1 and CDR2 from the germline V gene are MNHEY and SVGAGI. As DNA, the CDR3 is TGTGCCAGCAGCTTTACTAAGGGAGAGCAGTTCTTC. Translation gives CASSFTKGEQFF.

This clonotype has more than one count but fewer than ten. This rearrangement joins TRBV27 to TRBJ1-2; 8 bases fit TRBD1. The CDR3 runs 16 residues. Per germline, CDR1 MNHEY and CDR2 SMNVEV (reference sequence). J gave up 7 bases and V 4 bases, and 14 bases lay outside the gene matches. CDR3 nucleotides: TGTGCCAGCAGTTCTTGGATGGTCCAGGGGGCATCTGGCTACACCTTC. Residues: CASSSWMVQGASGYTF.

This clonotype has a handful of counts. The rearrangement links TRBV5-5 to TRBJ1-6; 9 bases match TRBD1. This CDR3 is 15 amino acids long. The germline V gene encodes CDR1 SGHKS and CDR2 YYEKEE (reference sequence). The junction had 9 bases not matched to a gene; V was cut back by 4 bases and J by 10 bases. The CDR3 DNA is TGTGCCAGCAGCCCGAAAACAGGGGGCAGATCACCCCTCCACTTT. This encodes CASSPKTGGRSPLHF.

The chain joins TRBV5-1 to TRBJ1-1; TRBD1 matches 8 bases. V shed 4 bases and J 5 bases; nucleotides not matched to a gene: 13. This CDR3 region has 16 residues. Per the germline V gene, CDR1 is SGHRS and CDR2 is YFSETQ. CDR3 nucleotides: TGCGCCAGCAGCCCTAACCCGACAGGGGCGAGGACTGAAGCTTTCTTT. It codes for CASSPNPTGARTEAFF.

The rearrangement uses TRBV12-5 and TRBJ2-6; D might be TRBD1 (5 bases). The germline gives CDR1 LGHNT, CDR2 FRNRAP. The CDR3 sequence is 17 residues long. V was cut by 4 bases and J by 4 bases, with 17 bases left in between. CDR3 nucleotide sequence: TGTGCTAGTGGTTCCACCCCAGGGTTTTCAGGGGCCAACGTCCTGACTTTC. Protein product: CASGSTPGFSGANVLTF.

This clonotype was picked up one time. The chain recombines TRBV2 with TRBJ1-5; possibly TRBD1 for D (5 bases). The CDR3 is 13 amino acids. Between the trimmed V and J ends, which lost 9 bases and 3 bases, there was a span of 12 bases. Germline V lookup: CDR1 SNHLY, CDR2 FYNNEI. The DNA for the CDR3 is TGTGCCAGAAGAGGGGAAATCAATCAGCCCCAGCATTTT. Its translation: CARRGEINQPQHF.

This chain links TRBV4-3 with TRBJ2-7; 7 bases align to TRBD2. Losses at the gene ends were 4 bases for V and 4 bases for J; bases not matched to a gene: 7. The CDR3 totals 14 residues. Germline lookup yields CDR1 LGHNA and CDR2 YSLEER. The CDR3 region has the DNA TGCGCCAGCAGCCCTAGCGGTGAAGGATACGAGCAGTACTTC. It yields the protein CASSPSGEGYEQYF.

V gene TRBV9 combines with J gene TRBJ2-3; TRBD2 matches at 9 bases. The junction had 6 bases not matched to a gene; V was cut back by 0 bases and J by 4 bases. The germline V gene has CDR1 SGDLS and CDR2 YYNGEE. This CDR3 is built from 16 residues. The CDR3 region has the DNA TGTGCCAGCAGCGTAGTTTCGAGCGGGGGGTCAGATACGCAGTATTTT. This sequence encodes CASSVVSSGGSDTQYF.

This clonotype was detected ten times or more. V and J are TRBV6-1 and TRBJ2-7, with no clear D. V was pared by 3 bases and J by 2 bases, with 2 bases between. The CDR3 has 11 residues. Germline V lookup: CDR1 MNHNS, CDR2 SASEGT. CDR3 protein: CASSETYEQYV. The CDR3 bases are TGTGCCAGCAGTGAGACCTACGAGCAGTACGTC.

This clonotype was observed at least ten times. This chain's CDR3 is CSVVIPGVGQPQHF. The CDR3 region has the DNA TGCAGCGTTGTGATCCCAGGGGTGGGACAGCCCCAGCATTTT. V usage is TRBV29-1 and J usage is TRBJ1-5, with a tentative D call TRBD1 (6 bases). Trimming removed 4 bases from V and 7 bases from J, with 17 bases in between. CDR1 SQVTM and CDR2 ANQGSEA come from the germline V gene. The CDR3 is 14 residues long.

There are a few counts of this clonotype. The rearrangement uses TRBV12-3 or TRBV12-4 and TRBJ2-5, with 7 nucleotides matching TRBD2. The J segment lost 3 bases and the V segment lost 2 bases, leaving 6 bases of the junction unmatched. The CDR3 is 15 amino acids. In nucleotides, the CDR3 is TGTGCCAGCAGTTTAAGGCGGGGGAGTAAAGAGACCCAGTACTTC. Protein: CASSLRRGSKETQYF.

The rearrangement uses TRBV6-2 or TRBV6-3 and TRBJ2-7; D remains ambiguous. Germline-derived CDR1 and CDR2 are MNHEY and SVGEGT. The CDR3 totals 14 residues. Trimming stripped 0 bases from V and 6 bases from J, with 12 bases between. CDR3 loop: CASSYSARASEQYV. The DNA for the CDR3 is TGTGCCAGCAGTTACTCAGCCCGGGCTTCCGAGCAGTACGTC.

V and J are TRBV7-2 and TRBJ2-3; 7 positions agree with TRBD1. The trim removed 5 bases at V and 6 bases at J, leaving 5 bases unmatched. CDR1 and CDR2 (germline): SGHTA, FQGNSA. This CDR3 contains 13 residues. CDR3 in amino acids: CASSALRGDTQYF. In DNA form, the CDR3 reads TGTGCCAGCAGCGCACTCAGGGGGGATACGCAGTATTTT.

J is TRBJ2-2 and V is TRBV11-3, with TRBD2 identical over 8 bases. The CDR3 runs to 17 residues. The V and J ends lost 5 bases and 0 bases, in that order; junction bases with no gene match: 8. Looked up from germline, CDR1 is SGHNT and CDR2 is YENEEA. CDR3 DNA: TGTGCCAGCAGCCTGGGCGGGGGGAGACCGAACACCGGGGAGCTGTTTTTT. Protein: CASSLGGGRPNTGELFF. The full variable domain, rest sourced from reference TRBV11-3 and TRBJ2-2, is EAGVVQSPRYKIIEKKQPVAFWCNPISGHNTLYWYLQNLGQGPELLIRYENEEAVDDSQLPKDRFSAERLKGVDSTLKIQPAELGDSAVYLCASSLGGGRPNTGELFFGEGSRLTVL.

This clonotype was counted at least ten times. The chain combines TRBV14 with TRBJ2-7, with D unclear. CDR1 SGHDN and CDR2 FVKESK come from the germline V gene. The ends were cut back, 4 bases at V and 1 base at J, with 8 bases in the middle. The CDR3 is 13 amino acids. Here the CDR3 DNA reads TGTGCCAGCAGCCCGGCGGTGTCCTACGAGCAGTACTTC. Protein product: CASSPAVSYEQYF.

The CDR3 spells CASSLGRGGEDEKLFF. For the CDR3, the DNA is TGTGCCAGCAGCTTAGGGCGTGGCGGTGAGGATGAAAAACTGTTTTTT. The chain recombines TRBV11-2 with TRBJ1-4; D is ambiguous. V was pared by 1 base and J by 6 bases, with 15 bases between. CDR1 and CDR2 from the germline V gene are SGHAT and FQNNGV. The CDR3 runs 16 residues.

This clonotype was observed a few times. V is TRBV12-3 or TRBV12-4 and J is TRBJ2-1, with D possibly matching TRBD1 (6 bases). V dropped 5 bases and J dropped 4 bases, with 12 bases sitting between them. This CDR3 has 14 residues. The DNA of the CDR3 is TGTGCCAGCAGTATTTACAGGGCGTACAATGAGCAGTTCTTC. As protein: CASSIYRAYNEQFF.

This sequence joins TRBV7-9 and TRBJ1-6; D perhaps matches TRBD1 (5 bases). The CDR3 consists of 15 residues. The V and J ends lost 5 bases and 5 bases respectively, with 13 bases between them. Per the germline V gene, CDR1 is SEHNR and CDR2 is FQNEAQ (reference sequence). The chain's CDR3 is CASSIRDRHNSPLHF. CDR3 nucleotides: TGTGCCAGCAGCATAAGAGACAGACATAATTCACCCCTCCACTTT.

On this clonotype itself: One junction end does not reproduce the germline sequence, and a read error may be involved. The chain links TRBV7-7 to TRBJ2-2, with TRBD2 as a possible D gene (6 bases). This CDR3 has 13 residues. In germline, CDR1 is SSHAT, CDR2 FNYEAQ (reference sequence). CDR3 nucleotide sequence: TGTGACAGCAGCTCGGAGGGGCCCGGGGAGCTGTTTTTT. As protein: CDSSSEGPGELFF.

Ten or more counts support this clonotype. The J gene is TRBJ2-3, the V gene TRBV20-1; no clear D. Germline-derived CDR1 and CDR2 are DFQATT and SNEGSKA (reference sequence). V lost 1 base, J lost 4 bases, and 15 bases lay in between. CDR3 size: 15 residues. CDR3 region: CSARVGSWSSDTQYF. The CDR3, as DNA: TGCAGTGCTAGAGTGGGTAGCTGGAGCTCAGATACGCAGTATTTT.

The V gene is TRBV12-3 or TRBV12-4, the J gene TRBJ2-3; 7 bases agree with TRBD1. Trimming removed 0 bases from V and 8 bases from J; junction bases left unmatched: 11. CDR3 size: 16 residues. The CDR3 nucleotides are TGTGCCAGCAGTTTAGCGAGCGACAGGGTACACTCTACGCAGTATTTT. Translated, it gives CASSLASDRVHSTQYF.

V and J are TRBV28 and TRBJ1-2, with 10 bases identical to TRBD1. V lost 5 bases, J lost 6 bases, and 12 bases stayed unmatched. Germline assignment: CDR1 MDHEN and CDR2 SYDVKM. CDR3 size: 16 residues. CDR3 sequence (DNA): TGTGCCAGCAGTATATATCCCGGGACAGGGGCTAATGGCTACACCTTC. Amino acid sequence: CASSIYPGTGANGYTF.

The chain employs TRBV6-2 or TRBV6-3 and TRBJ2-1, with 12 bases lining up with TRBD2. V shed 0 bases, J shed 13 bases, and the junction held 4 bases outside the gene matches. The CDR3 is 14 amino acids. Per the germline V gene, CDR1 is MNHEY and CDR2 is SVGEGT. The CDR3 sequence: CASSYSLAGGRQFF. As DNA, the CDR3 is TGTGCCAGCAGTTACTCGCTAGCGGGGGGGCGACAGTTCTTC.

This clonotype showed up just once. The chain employs TRBV5-1 and TRBJ2-3; 14 positions agree with TRBD2. The ends lost 0 bases at V and 6 bases at J; junction bases unmatched: 6. The CDR3 has 17 amino acids. CDR1 SGHRS and CDR2 YFSETQ come from the germline V gene. The CDR3 protein is CASSLETSGGAVDTQYF. CDR3 sequence (DNA): TGCGCCAGCAGCTTGGAGACTAGCGGGGGGGCGGTGGATACGCAGTATTTT.

This chain connects TRBV27 to TRBJ1-2; 8 bases fit TRBD1. After removal of 3 bases from V and 4 bases from J, the junction contained 4 bases not matched to a gene. Germline values: CDR1 MNHEY, CDR2 SMNVEV (reference sequence). The CDR3 is made up of 14 amino acids. The CDR3 DNA follows: TGTGCCAGCAGTTTGTCAGGGGGCGGCTATGGCTACACCTTC. This gives the protein CASSLSGGGYGYTF.

In its sample, this clonotype was seen a few times. The rearrangement joins TRBV9 to TRBJ2-3; 7 nucleotides align to TRBD1. The CDR3 totals 15 residues. J gave up 2 bases and V 4 bases, and 7 bases lay outside the gene matches. Germline V gene lookup returns CDR1 SGDLS and CDR2 YYNGEE. The CDR3, as DNA: TGTGCCAGCAGCTTCCGGGACAGAGTCACAGATACGCAGTATTTT. Translating it yields CASSFRDRVTDTQYF.